Listed here is a single T cell receptor beta chain. Other DNA sequences in this specimen translate into the identical CDR3. Followed longitudinally, the Seattle patients had been enrolled during active infection. Germline assignment: CDR1 KGHSH and CDR2 LQKENI. This CDR3 is built from 13 residues. J gave up 5 bases and V 2 bases, and 2 bases lay outside the gene matches. TCRdb's table, derived via immunoSEQ multiplex PCR, lists solely in-frame clones and lacks some. The sample carries under 350,000 clones, roughly 90% recorded once. These data originate in a study of blood T cell repertoires in COVID-19.

Sequencing was done on a sample of peripheral blood. The chain carries TRBV18 and TRBJ2-5; 7 positions match TRBD1. The sequence came from a woman aged 25-40 years with COVID-19, enrolled during active disease. The CDR3 region is CASSPNRGETQYF. For the CDR3, the DNA is TGTGCCAGCTCACCAAACAGGGGCGAGACCCAGTACTTC.